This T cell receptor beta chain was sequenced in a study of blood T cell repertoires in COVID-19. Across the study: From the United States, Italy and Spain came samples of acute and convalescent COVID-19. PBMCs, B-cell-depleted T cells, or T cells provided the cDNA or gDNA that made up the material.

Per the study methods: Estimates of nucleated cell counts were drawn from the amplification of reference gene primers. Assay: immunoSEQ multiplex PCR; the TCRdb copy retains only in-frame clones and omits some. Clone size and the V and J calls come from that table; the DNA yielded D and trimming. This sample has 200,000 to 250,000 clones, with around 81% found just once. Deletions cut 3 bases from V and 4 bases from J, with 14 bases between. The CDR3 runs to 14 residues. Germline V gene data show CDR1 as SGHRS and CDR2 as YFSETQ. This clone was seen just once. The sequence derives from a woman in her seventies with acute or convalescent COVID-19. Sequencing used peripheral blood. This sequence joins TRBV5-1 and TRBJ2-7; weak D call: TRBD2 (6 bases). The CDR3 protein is CASSSTGLTYEQYF. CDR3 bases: TGCGCCAGCAGCTCAACGGGACTGACTTACGAGCAGTACTTC.